This TCR beta chain came from a study of blood T cells in healthy people across ages. Healthy individuals of Caucasian origin from Russia, aged roughly 6 to 90, served as donors. Through a sample-barcoded 5' primer and a J-beta primer mix, a second PCR was run for 7 to 11 cycles. Via MiXCR, TCRdb re-called the 5' RACE reads, giving one row per CDR3 protein. Seen here are approximately 490,000 distinct CDR3 sequences, 24% observed once, and the top ten hold 8.7%. Germline CDR1 SGHDT, CDR2 YYEEEE. Germline trimming cut 4 bases from V and 5 bases from J; bases unmatched to any gene: 12. The CDR3 length is 16 residues. The same data also went into a second study, on T cells of mothers and their children.

The chain carries TRBV5-6 and TRBJ1-1; TRBD1 agrees at 9 bases. This sequence was found in a boy younger than 18 in good health. Sequenced material: blood. Written as DNA, the CDR3 is TGTGCCAGCAGCCCGACAGGGGGATCGGAAACAACTGAAGCTTTCTTT. Translating gives CASSPTGGSETTEAFF.